This section outlines one T cell receptor (beta chain) sequence together with its context. Its antigen is not identified. The sample belongs to a study of beta chain features in type 1 diabetes. Study in general: Sorted cells, 90 million to 130 million in number, were examined across all samples. General study results and limits: All four CD4+ subsets from Type 1 diabetes patients carried moderately but significantly shorter TCRB CDR3s.

V was clipped by 5 bases and J by 9 bases, with 20 bases between them. This CDR3 is built from 15 residues. Germline CDR1 reads SGHVS; CDR2 reads FNYEAQ. The isolated RNA, all of it, was reverse transcribed, so expressed TCRB transcripts were what got sequenced. TCRdb keeps only in-frame clones here, not all; method: immunoSEQ multiplex PCR. The table includes under 50,000 clones, around 71% detected once. The source material was Tregs from blood. The sequence was obtained from a woman under 30 with type 1 diabetes. This sequence joins TRBV7-6 and TRBJ2-1; tentative D call: TRBD1 (7 bases). This chain's CDR3 is CASSQGGGAYGEQFF. For the CDR3, the DNA is TGTGCCAGCAGCCAAGGGGGCGGGGCGTATGGTGAGCAGTTCTTC.